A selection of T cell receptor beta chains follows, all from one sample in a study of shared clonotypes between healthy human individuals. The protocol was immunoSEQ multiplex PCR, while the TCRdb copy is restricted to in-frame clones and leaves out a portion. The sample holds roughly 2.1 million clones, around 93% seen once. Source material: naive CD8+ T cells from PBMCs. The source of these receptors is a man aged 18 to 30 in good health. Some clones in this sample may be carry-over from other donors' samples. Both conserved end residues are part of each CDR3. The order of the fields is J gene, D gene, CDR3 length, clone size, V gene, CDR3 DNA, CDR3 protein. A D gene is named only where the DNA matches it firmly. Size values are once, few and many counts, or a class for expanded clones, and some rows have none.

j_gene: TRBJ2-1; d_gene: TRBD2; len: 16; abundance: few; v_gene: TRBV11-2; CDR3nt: TGTGCCACCTCCGATCTTACTAGCGGAGCTCCCAATGAGCAGTTCTTC; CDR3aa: CATSDLTSGAPNEQFF
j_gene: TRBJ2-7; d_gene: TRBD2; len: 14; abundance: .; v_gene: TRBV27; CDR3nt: TGTGCCAGCAGTTTATCCGGGAGGGCCTACGAGCAGTACTTC; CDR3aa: CASSLSGRAYEQYF
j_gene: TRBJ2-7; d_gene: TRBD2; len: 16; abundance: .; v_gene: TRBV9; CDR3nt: TGTGCCAGCAGCAAGGGACTAGCGGGAGGGACCTACGAGCAGTACTTC; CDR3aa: CASSKGLAGGTYEQYF
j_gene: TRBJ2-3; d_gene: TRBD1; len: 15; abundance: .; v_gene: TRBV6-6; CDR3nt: TGTGCCAGCAGTTACCCGACAGGGGTGGCAGATACGCAGTATTTT; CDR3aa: CASSYPTGVADTQYF
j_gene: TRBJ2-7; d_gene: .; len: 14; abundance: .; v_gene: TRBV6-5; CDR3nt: TGTGCCAGCAGTTACGGGAGTTCCCCCTACGAGCAGTACTTC; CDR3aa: CASSYGSSPYEQYF
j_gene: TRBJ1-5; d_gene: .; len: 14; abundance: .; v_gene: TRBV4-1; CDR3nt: TGCGCCAGCAGCCAAGAGGGCCCCCTGCAGCCCCAGCATTTT; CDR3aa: CASSQEGPLQPQHF
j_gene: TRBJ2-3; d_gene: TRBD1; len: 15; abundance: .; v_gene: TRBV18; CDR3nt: TGTGCCAGCTCACCACGTACGACAGGGGCAGATACGCAGTATTTT; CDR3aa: CASSPRTTGADTQYF
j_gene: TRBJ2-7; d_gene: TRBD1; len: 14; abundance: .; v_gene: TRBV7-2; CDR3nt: TGTGCCAGCAGTCCACCGGGACAGGGATACGAGCAGTACTTC; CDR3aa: CASSPPGQGYEQYF
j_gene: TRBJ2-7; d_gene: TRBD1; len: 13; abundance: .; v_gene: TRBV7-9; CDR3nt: TGTGCCAGTGGGGACAGGGCTTCCTACGAGCAGTACTTC; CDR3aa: CASGDRASYEQYF
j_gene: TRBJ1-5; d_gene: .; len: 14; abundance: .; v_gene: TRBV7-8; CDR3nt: TGTGCCAGCAGCCGGGTGACGAGCAATCAGCCCCAGCATTTT; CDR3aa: CASSRVTSNQPQHF
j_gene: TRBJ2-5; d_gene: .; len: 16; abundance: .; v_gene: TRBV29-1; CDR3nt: TGCAGCGTTGAAGCATTCGGGGCGCTGGTAGGAGAGACCCAGTACTTC; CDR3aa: CSVEAFGALVGETQYF
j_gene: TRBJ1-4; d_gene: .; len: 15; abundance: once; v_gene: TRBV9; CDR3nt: TGTGCCAGCAGCGCTAGTCTGGGGGCTGGTGAAAAACTGTTTTTT; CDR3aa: CASSASLGAGEKLFF
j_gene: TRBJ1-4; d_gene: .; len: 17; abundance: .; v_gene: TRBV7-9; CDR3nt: TGTGCCAGCAGCTTAGCGTGGCCAGAAGCAACTAATGAAAAACTGTTTTTT; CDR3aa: CASSLAWPEATNEKLFF
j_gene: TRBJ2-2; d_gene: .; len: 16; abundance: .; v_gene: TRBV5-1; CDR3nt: TGCGCCAGCAGCGCCCCCGTAGGGGTGGACACCGGGGAGCTGTTTTTT; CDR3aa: CASSAPVGVDTGELFF
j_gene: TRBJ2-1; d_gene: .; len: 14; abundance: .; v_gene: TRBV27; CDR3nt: TGTGCCAGCAGTTTAAGGGGGTCTGGGAATGAGCAGTTCTTC; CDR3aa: CASSLRGSGNEQFF
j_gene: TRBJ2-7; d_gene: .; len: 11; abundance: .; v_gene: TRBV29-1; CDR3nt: TGCAGCGTTGGCGCGTCCTACGAGCAGTACTTC; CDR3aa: CSVGASYEQYF
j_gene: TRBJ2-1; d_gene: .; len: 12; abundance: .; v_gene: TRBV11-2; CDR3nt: TGTGCCAGCAGCTTAGCGGGGAATGAGCAGTTCTTC; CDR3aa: CASSLAGNEQFF
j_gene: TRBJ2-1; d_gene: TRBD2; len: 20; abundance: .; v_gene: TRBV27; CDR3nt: TGTGCCAGCAGTTTATCCCAACAAGCCGGGACTAGTGTTCCTCACAATGAGCAGTTCTTC; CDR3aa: CASSLSQQAGTSVPHNEQFF
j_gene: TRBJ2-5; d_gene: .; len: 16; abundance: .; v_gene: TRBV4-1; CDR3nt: TGCGCCAGCGCACACGGCAGGGGGGGACCCGAAGAGACCCAGTACTTC; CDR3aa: CASAHGRGGPEETQYF
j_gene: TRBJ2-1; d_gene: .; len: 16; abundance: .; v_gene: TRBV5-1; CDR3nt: TGCGCCAGCAGCTTGACGTCCCAGGCGGCATACAATGAGCAGTTCTTC; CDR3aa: CASSLTSQAAYNEQFF
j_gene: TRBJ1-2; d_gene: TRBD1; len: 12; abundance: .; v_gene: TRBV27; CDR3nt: TGTGCCAGCAGTACAGGGGGCGAAGGCTACACCTTC; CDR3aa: CASSTGGEGYTF
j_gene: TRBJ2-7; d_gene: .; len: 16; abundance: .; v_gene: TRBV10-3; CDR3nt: TGTGCCATCAGTGAGTCTCTCGGGCAGGACGACTACGAGCAGTACTTC; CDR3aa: CAISESLGQDDYEQYF